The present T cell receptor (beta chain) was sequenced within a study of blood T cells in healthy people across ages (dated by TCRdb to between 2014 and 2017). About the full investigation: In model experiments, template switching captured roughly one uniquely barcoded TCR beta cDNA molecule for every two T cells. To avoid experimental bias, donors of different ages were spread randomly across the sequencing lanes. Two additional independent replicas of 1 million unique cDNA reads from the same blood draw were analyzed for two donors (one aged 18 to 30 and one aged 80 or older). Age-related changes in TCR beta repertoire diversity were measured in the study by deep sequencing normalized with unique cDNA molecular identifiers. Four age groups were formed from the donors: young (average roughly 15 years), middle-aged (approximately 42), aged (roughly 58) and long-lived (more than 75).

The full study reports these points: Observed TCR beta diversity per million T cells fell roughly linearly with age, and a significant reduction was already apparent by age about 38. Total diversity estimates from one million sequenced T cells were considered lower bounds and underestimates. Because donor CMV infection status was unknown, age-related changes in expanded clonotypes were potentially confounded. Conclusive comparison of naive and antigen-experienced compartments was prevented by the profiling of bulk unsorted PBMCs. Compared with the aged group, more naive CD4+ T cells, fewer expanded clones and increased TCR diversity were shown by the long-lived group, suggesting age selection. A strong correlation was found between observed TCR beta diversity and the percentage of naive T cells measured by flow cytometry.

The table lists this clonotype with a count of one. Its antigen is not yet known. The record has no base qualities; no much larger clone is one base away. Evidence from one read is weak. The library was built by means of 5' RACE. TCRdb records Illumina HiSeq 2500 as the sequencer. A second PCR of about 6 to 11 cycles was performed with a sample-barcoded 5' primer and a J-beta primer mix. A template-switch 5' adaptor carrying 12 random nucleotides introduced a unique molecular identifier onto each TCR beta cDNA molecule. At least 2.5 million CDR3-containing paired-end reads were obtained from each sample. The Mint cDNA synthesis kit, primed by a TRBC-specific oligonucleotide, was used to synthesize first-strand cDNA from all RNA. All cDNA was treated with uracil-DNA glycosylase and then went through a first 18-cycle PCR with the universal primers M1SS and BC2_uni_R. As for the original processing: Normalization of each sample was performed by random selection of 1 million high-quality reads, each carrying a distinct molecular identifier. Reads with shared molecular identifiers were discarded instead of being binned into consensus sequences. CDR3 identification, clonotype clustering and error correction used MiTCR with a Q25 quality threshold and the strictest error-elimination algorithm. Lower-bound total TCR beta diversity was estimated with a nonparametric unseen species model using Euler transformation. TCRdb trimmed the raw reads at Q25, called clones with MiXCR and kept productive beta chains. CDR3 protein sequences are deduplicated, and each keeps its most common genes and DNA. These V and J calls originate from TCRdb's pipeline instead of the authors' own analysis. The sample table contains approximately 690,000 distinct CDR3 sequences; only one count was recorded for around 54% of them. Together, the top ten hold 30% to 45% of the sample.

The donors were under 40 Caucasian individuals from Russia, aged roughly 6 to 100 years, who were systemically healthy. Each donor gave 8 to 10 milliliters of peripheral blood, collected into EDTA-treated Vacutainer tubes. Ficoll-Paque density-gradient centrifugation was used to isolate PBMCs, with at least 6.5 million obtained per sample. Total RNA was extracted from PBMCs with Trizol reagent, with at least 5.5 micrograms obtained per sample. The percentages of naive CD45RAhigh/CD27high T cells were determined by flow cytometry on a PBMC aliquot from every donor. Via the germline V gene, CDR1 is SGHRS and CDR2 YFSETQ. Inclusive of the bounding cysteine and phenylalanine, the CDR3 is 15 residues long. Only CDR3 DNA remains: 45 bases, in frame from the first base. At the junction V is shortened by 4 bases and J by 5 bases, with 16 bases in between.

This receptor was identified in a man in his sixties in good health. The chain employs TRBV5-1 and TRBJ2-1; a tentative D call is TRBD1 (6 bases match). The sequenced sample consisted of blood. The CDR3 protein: CASSPTGIGNNEQFF. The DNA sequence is TGCGCCAGCAGCCCGACAGGAATTGGGAACAATGAGCAGTTCTTC.